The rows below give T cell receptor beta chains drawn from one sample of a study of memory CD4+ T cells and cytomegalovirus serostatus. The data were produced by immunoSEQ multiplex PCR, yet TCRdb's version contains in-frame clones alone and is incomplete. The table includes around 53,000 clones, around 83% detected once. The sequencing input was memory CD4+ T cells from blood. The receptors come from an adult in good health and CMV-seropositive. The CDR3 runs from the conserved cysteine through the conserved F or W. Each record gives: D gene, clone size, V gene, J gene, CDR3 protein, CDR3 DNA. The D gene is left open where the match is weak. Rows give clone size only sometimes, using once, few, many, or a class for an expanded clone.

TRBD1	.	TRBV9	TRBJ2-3	CASSVRPGQGTDTQYF	TGTGCCAGCAGCGTGCGACCGGGACAGGGAACAGATACGCAGTATTTT
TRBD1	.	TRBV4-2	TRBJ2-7	CASSTGTGSYEQYF	TGTGCCAGCAGCACCGGGACAGGGTCCTACGAGCAGTACTTC
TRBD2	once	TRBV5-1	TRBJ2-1	CASSPGTSSNEQFF	TGCGCCAGCAGCCCTGGGACTAGCAGCAATGAGCAGTTCTTC
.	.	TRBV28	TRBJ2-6	CASRTTPGGAGANVLTF	TGTGCCAGCAGAACAACCCCTGGAGGTGCGGGGGCCAACGTCCTGACTTTC
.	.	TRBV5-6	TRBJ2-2	CASSLGWELFF	TGTGCCAGCAGCTTGGGGTGGGAGCTGTTTTTT
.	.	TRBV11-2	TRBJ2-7	CASSPGDPVGEQYF	TGTGCCAGCAGTCCGGGGGATCCGGTAGGCGAGCAGTACTTC
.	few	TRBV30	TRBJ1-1	CAWTRMNTEAFF	TGTGCCTGGACGCGCATGAACACTGAAGCTTTCTTT
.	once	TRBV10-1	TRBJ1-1	CASSDREGTEAFF	TGCGCCAGCAGTGACAGGGAGGGCACTGAAGCTTTCTTT
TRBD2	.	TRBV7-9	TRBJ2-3	CASSLGVSGSTDTQYF	TGTGCCAGCAGCTTAGGGGTTAGCGGGAGCACAGATACGCAGTATTTT
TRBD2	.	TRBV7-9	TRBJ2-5	CASSRGLAGVHGTQYF	TGTGCCAGCAGCCGGGGACTAGCGGGAGTGCATGGGACCCAGTACTTC
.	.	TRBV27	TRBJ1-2	CASSPRQVRGYTF	TGTGCCAGCAGTCCCCGACAGGTCAGGGGCTACACCTTC
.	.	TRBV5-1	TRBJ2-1	CASSLGSNNEQFF	TGCGCCAGCAGCTTGGGCAGCAACAATGAGCAGTTCTTC
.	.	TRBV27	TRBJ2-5	CASRSLRRLEETQYF	TGTGCCAGCAGATCCCTGAGGAGATTGGAAGAGACCCAGTACTTC
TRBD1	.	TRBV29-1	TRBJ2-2	CSVQKVQGAPGELFF	TGCAGCGTTCAAAAGGTCCAGGGGGCCCCCGGGGAGCTGTTTTTT